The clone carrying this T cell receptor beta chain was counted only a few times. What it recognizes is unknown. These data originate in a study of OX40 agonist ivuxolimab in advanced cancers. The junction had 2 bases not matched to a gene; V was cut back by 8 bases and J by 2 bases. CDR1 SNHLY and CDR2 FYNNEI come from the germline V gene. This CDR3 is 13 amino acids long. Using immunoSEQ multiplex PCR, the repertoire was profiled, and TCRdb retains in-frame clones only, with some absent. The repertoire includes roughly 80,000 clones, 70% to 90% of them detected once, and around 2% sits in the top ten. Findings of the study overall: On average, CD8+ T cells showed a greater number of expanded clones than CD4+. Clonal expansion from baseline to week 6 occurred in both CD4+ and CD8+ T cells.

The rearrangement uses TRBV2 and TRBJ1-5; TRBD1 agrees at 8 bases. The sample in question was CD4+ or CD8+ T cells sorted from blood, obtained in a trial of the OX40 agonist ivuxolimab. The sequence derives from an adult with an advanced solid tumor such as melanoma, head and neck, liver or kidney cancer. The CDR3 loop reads CASGGQGNQPQHF. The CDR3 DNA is TGTGCCAGCGGGGGACAGGGCAATCAGCCCCAGCATTTT.